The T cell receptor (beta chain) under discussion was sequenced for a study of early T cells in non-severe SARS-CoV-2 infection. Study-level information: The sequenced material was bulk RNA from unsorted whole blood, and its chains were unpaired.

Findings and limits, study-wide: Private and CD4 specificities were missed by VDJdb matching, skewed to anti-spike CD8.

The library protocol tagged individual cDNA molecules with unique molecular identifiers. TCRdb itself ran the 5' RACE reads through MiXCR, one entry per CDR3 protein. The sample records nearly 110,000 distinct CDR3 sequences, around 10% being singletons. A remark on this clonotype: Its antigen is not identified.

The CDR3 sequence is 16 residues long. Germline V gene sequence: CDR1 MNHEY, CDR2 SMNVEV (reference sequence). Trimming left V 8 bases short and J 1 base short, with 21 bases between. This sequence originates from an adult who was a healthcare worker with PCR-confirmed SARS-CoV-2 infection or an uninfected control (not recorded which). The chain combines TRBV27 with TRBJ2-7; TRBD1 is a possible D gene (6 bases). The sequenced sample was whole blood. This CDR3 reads CASGRPGAEASYEQYF. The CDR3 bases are TGTGCCAGCGGAAGACCAGGGGCGGAAGCGTCCTACGAGCAGTACTTC.